This TCR beta chain appears in the sequencing data of a study of blood T cells in healthy people across ages. Study as a whole: Template switching retrieved approximately one barcoded beta molecule for each two T cells.

This clonotype was detected ten times or more. This CDR3 region has 17 residues. The germline V and J ends were trimmed by 3 bases and 8 bases, with 20 bases remaining between them. Germline loops: CDR1 MNHEY, CDR2 SVGEGT. Using a J-beta primer mix together with a sample-barcoded 5' primer, a second PCR was run for about 7 to 12 cycles. Using its own MiXCR run on the 5' RACE reads, TCRdb lists one record per CDR3 protein. The sample yields some 900,000 distinct CDR3 sequences, 45% to 50% seen once. The V gene is TRBV6-2 or TRBV6-3, the J gene TRBJ1-6, with D unresolved. The sample was blood. This receptor was identified in a man in his thirties or forties in good health. The CDR3 is CASSYETVHKADSPLHF. CDR3 bases: TGTGCCAGCAGTTATGAAACAGTCCATAAAGCGGATTCACCCCTCCACTTT.